The present TCR beta chain was sequenced within a study of cytomegalovirus exposure and HLA in healthy donors. For the study at large: Earlier sequencing of 150 million to 200 million T cells yielded approximately 100 million unique TCR beta sequences. Of more than 350 genotyped donors, roughly 86% clustered with self-reported Caucasian donors. Study-level findings and limits: An analysis that was carried out later associated about 17,000 TCR beta sequences with HLA alleles at 0.05 false discovery rate. The authors reported that TCR beta sequences could predict HLA-A and HLA-B alleles. These predictions were accurate for most subjects in the first cohort.

From germline, CDR1 is SGHAT and CDR2 FQNNGV. This CDR3 is built from 13 residues. Deletions cut 2 bases from V and 5 bases from J, with 9 bases between. The PCR was carried out with 60 Vbeta primers and 13 Jbeta primers. Some clones are missing from TCRdb's copy, which holds only in-frame ones; the method was immunoSEQ multiplex PCR. The sample lists under 200,000 clones, about 81% occurring once. Worth noting for this clone: Antigen unknown.

The sample taken for sequencing was PBMCs. This TCR came from a woman younger than 30 in good health and CMV-seronegative. The V and J genes are TRBV11-2 and TRBJ2-5; D unresolved. DNA of the CDR3: TGTGCCAGCAGCTTACTGTCTCTGGAGACCCAGTACTTC. Protein: CASSLLSLETQYF.